This TCR beta chain was recorded in a study of post-analysis software for immune sequencing data. Study-wide context: Disease courses included relapsing-remitting, secondary progressive and progressive-relapsing multiple sclerosis.

Note on this clonotype: Its antigen is unknown.

Unique molecular identifiers tagged the TCR beta cDNA libraries. TCRdb fed the PCR reads into MiXCR, producing one record per CDR3 protein. The data contain roughly 180,000 distinct CDR3 sequences, approximately 30% of them singletons. The CDR3 has 13 amino acids. V gave up 6 bases and J gave up 4 bases, with 9 bases separating them. Study results and limitations: F-measure co-clustering was strong for batch-matched samples. Four or five TRBV segments were more frequent in patients than controls; TRBV5-6, TRBV5-1 and TRBV20-1 belonged to this group.

Specimen: blood. The clonotype originates from a girl aged 10-17 years with multiple sclerosis. The J gene is TRBJ2-2, the V gene TRBV12-3 or TRBV12-4; D may be TRBD1 (5 bases). CDR3 residues: CASRTDSTGELFF. CDR3 bases: TGTGCCAGCAGGACAGACTCCACCGGGGAGCTGTTTTTT.